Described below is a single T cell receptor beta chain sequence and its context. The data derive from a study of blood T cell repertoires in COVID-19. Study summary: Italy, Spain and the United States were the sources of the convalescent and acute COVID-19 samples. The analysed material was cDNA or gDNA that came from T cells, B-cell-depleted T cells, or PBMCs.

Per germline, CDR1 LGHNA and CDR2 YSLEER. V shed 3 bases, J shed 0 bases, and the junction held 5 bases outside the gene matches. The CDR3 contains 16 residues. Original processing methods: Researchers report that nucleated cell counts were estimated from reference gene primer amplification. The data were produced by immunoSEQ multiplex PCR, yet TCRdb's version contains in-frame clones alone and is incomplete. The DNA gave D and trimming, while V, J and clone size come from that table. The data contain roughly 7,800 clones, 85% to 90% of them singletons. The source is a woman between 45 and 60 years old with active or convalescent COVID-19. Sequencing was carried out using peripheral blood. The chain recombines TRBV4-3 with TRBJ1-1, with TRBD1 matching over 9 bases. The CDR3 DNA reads TGCGCCAGCAGCCAGCACACAGGGGGCCTGAACACTGAAGCTTTCTTT. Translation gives CASSQHTGGLNTEAFF.